The next 21 T cell receptor beta chains were all read from a single sample in a study of blood T cell repertoires in COVID-19. Sequencing used immunoSEQ multiplex PCR; TCRdb keeps in-frame clones, though not all of them. The profile shows around 56,000 clones, over 75% of them singletons. What was sequenced was peripheral blood. These receptors all come from a man between 60 and 70 years old with acute or convalescent COVID-19.

CDR3 bases: TGTGCCAGCAGTCCCCGCGGTTACGATGGCTACACCTTC. Encoded protein: CASSPRGYDGYTF. The gene calls are TRBV12-3 or TRBV12-4 and TRBJ1-2; D not resolved. The CDR3 is 13 amino acids. V was pared by 5 bases and J by 6 bases, with 13 bases between.

Of note for this clone: The junction departs from germline at one end; a sequencing error may be responsible. Here the CDR3 DNA reads TGTGCTAGCAGCTTAGGGAAACAGGGGGGAAGAGGGACCCAGTACTTC. Amino acids: CASSLGKQGGRGTQYF. This chain connects TRBV7-7 to TRBJ2-5; TRBD1 agrees at 8 bases. This CDR3 comprises 16 residues. The germline CDR1 and CDR2 sequences are SSHAT and FNYEAQ (reference sequence).

The chain combines TRBV19 with TRBJ2-3, with 7 bases that match TRBD2. Germline V gives CDR1 LNHDA, CDR2 SQIVND (reference sequence). Losses at the gene ends were 6 bases for V and 0 bases for J; bases not matched to a gene: 12. CDR3 size: 17 residues. CDR3 nucleotide sequence: TGTGCCAGTAGGGGGCCCGGGACTACATCTAGCACAGATACGCAGTATTTT. Amino acids: CASRGPGTTSSTDTQYF.

The V and J genes are TRBV18 and TRBJ2-7, with 7 positions matching TRBD2. Germline V gives CDR1 KGHSH, CDR2 LQKENI. V lost 6 bases, J lost 5 bases, and 1 base stayed unmatched. The CDR3 is 11 residues long. CDR3 residues: CASSSGDEQYF. The CDR3 region has the DNA TGTGCCAGCTCCAGCGGGGACGAGCAGTACTTC.

In its sample, this clone was seen once. The rearrangement uses TRBV9 and TRBJ1-1; 7 bases are shared with TRBD1. The J segment lost 0 bases and the V segment lost 3 bases, leaving 5 bases of the junction unmatched. CDR3 size: 15 residues. Looked up from germline, CDR1 is SGDLS and CDR2 is YYNGEE. CDR3 residues: CASSGGQALNTEAFF. In DNA form, the CDR3 reads TGTGCCAGCAGCGGAGGACAGGCTCTGAACACTGAAGCTTTCTTT. The full variable domain, completed using reference TRBV9 and TRBJ1-1, is DSGVTQTPKHLITATGQRVTLRCSPRSGDLSVYWYQQSLDQGLQFLIQYYNGEERAKGNILERFSAQQFPDLHSELNLSSLELGDSALYFCASSGGQALNTEAFFGQGTRLTVV.

This rearrangement joins TRBV2 to TRBJ2-1; 7 bases agree with TRBD1. Germline-derived CDR1 and CDR2 are SNHLY and FYNNEI. The CDR3 extends over 16 amino acids. V trimming: 7 bases; J trimming: 3 bases; junction bases outside the gene matches: 12. CDR3 sequence: CASTKSSTGHYNEQFF. For the CDR3, the DNA is TGTGCCAGCACTAAATCCTCGACAGGGCACTACAATGAGCAGTTCTTC.

The V call is TRBV5-1, the J call TRBJ1-3; tentatively, D is TRBD1 (5 bases). V was cut by 1 base and J by 8 bases, with 10 bases left in between. This CDR3 spans 13 amino acids. CDR1 and CDR2 (germline): SGHRS, YFSETQ. The CDR3 loop reads CASSLNQGHTIYF. The CDR3 region has the DNA TGCGCCAGCAGCTTGAATCAGGGCCACACCATATATTTT. The complete variable domain, with remaining parts taken from reference TRBV5-1 and TRBJ1-3, reads KAGVTQTPRYLIKTRGQQVTLSCSPISGHRSVSWYQQTPGQGLQFLFEYFSETQRNKGNFPGRFSGRQFSNSRSEMNVSTLELGDSALYLCASSLNQGHTIYFGEGSWLTVV.

J is TRBJ2-2 and V is TRBV30, with 7 bases aligning to TRBD2. This CDR3 contains 14 residues. The germline gives CDR1 GTSNPN, CDR2 SVGIG (reference sequence). V trimming: 4 bases; J trimming: 2 bases; junction bases outside the gene matches: 4. The CDR3 region is CAWTRGVNTGELFF. The CDR3 DNA sequence: TGTGCCTGGACACGGGGGGTAAACACCGGGGAGCTGTTTTTT.

V gene TRBV7-3 combines with J gene TRBJ2-1, with a possible D match to TRBD2 (6 bases). This CDR3 comprises 15 residues. Germline values: CDR1 SGHTA, CDR2 FQGTGA. Trimming cost V 0 bases and J 2 bases, with 8 bases left between them. The CDR3 loop reads CASSLTPGAYNEQFF. The CDR3 nucleotides read TGTGCCAGCAGCTTAACCCCGGGGGCCTACAATGAGCAGTTCTTC.

The sample holds many counts of this clone. The chain has TRBV20-1 and TRBJ1-5, with TRBD1 as a possible D gene (6 bases). Trimming left V 3 bases short and J 4 bases short, with 13 bases between. Germline CDR1 is DFQATT and CDR2 is SNEGSKA (reference sequence). This CDR3 is 14 amino acids long. CDR3 amino acids: CSASSGTPNQPQHF. Here the CDR3 DNA reads TGCAGTGCTAGTTCAGGGACACCGAATCAGCCCCAGCATTTT.

V and J are TRBV5-1 and TRBJ1-2, with TRBD1 identical over 11 bases. From germline, CDR1 is SGHRS and CDR2 YFSETQ. There are 14 residues in the CDR3. V trimming: 4 bases; J trimming: 6 bases; junction bases outside the gene matches: 5. In DNA, the CDR3 is TGCGCCAGCAGCCGGTGGACAGGGGGCAATGGCTACACCTTC. Translation gives CASSRWTGGNGYTF.

This clone was observed a handful of times. The CDR3 spells CASSIGRRVQETQYF. For the CDR3, the DNA is TGTGCCAGTAGTATCGGACGGAGGGTCCAAGAGACCCAGTACTTC. The rearrangement uses TRBV19 and TRBJ2-5, with a weak D call TRBD2 (6 bases). The CDR3 is 15 residues long. With 3 bases removed from V and 1 base from J, the gap between germline ends came to 12 bases. The germline CDR1 and CDR2 sequences are LNHDA and SQIVND (reference sequence).

The CDR3 DNA sequence: TGTGCCAGCAGGGATCGGGACAGGGGTCTCACAGATACGCAGTATTTT. Translation gives CASRDRDRGLTDTQYF. The V and J genes are TRBV5-8 and TRBJ2-3; 10 bases agree with TRBD1. V lost 5 bases to trimming and J lost 2 bases; unmatched junction nucleotides: 8. Germline V gene lookup returns CDR1 SGHTS and CDR2 YDEGEE. CDR3 length: 16 residues.

The chain uses TRBV5-3 and TRBJ2-3; 10 positions match TRBD1. TRBV5-3 is given ORF status, its function remaining uncertain. The CDR3 consists of 15 residues. V gave up 0 bases and J gave up 8 bases; unmatched junction bases: 6. CDR3 amino acids: CARSLGGQGVRTQYF. The CDR3 region has the DNA TGTGCCAGAAGCTTGGGTGGACAGGGGGTTCGTACGCAGTATTTT.

The genes are TRBV2 and TRBJ2-7, with TRBD1 matching over 8 bases. The CDR3 covers 12 residues. Germline loops: CDR1 SNHLY, CDR2 FYNNEI. For the CDR3, the DNA is TGTGCGGCGGGCAGGGGGCTCTACGAGCAGTACTTC. Its translation: CAAGRGLYEQYF.

The chain carries TRBV19 and TRBJ2-1; 11 bases map to TRBD2. This CDR3 comprises 15 residues. V lost 3 bases, J lost 9 bases, and 7 bases stayed unmatched. The germline V gene has CDR1 LNHDA and CDR2 SQIVND (reference sequence). CDR3 in DNA: TGTGCCAGTAGTATCGCTAGCGGGGGGAGGGGTGAGCAGTTCTTC. This gives the protein CASSIASGGRGEQFF. The entire variable domain, with the rest obtained from reference TRBV19 and TRBJ2-1, is as follows: DGGITQSPKYLFRKEGQNVTLSCEQNLNHDAMYWYRQDPGQGLRLIYYSQIVNDFQKGDIAEGYSVSREKKESFPLTVTSAQKNPTAFYLCASSIASGGRGEQFFGPGTRLTVL.

This clone occurred a few times. The V gene is TRBV5-4, the J gene TRBJ2-5, with 11 bases identical to TRBD2. Looked up from germline, CDR1 is SGHNT and CDR2 is YYREEE (reference sequence). Losses at the gene ends were 4 bases for V and 2 bases for J; bases not matched to a gene: 7. The CDR3 contains 16 residues. The DNA of the CDR3 is TGTGCCAGCAGCCTATCTAGCGGGAGGCGACAAGAGACCCAGTACTTC. It codes for CASSLSSGRRQETQYF.

The CDR3: CASSPTSLRAQYF. CDR3 sequence (DNA): TGTGCCAGCAGCCCAACTAGCCTGAGGGCCCAGTACTTC. J is TRBJ2-5 and V is TRBV7-9; D may be TRBD2 (6 bases). Germline V CDR1 and CDR2: SEHNR, FQNEAQ (reference sequence). V was pared by 5 bases and J by 9 bases, with 16 bases between. This CDR3 is built from 13 residues.

This clone has just a few counts. The chain carries TRBV12-3 or TRBV12-4 and TRBJ1-1; a weak D match, TRBD1 (5 bases). This CDR3 is 13 amino acids long. The V end lost 7 bases, the J end lost 5 bases, and 14 bases lay between the germline ends. DNA for the CDR3: TGTGCCAGCACCCAGACAGCCGGGACTGAAGCTTTCTTT. This encodes CASTQTAGTEAFF.

The chain carries TRBV3-1 (or the pseudogene TRBV3-2) and TRBJ2-7; 7 bases map to TRBD1. CDR1 and CDR2 from the germline V gene are LGHDT and YNNKEL (reference sequence). The CDR3 consists of 14 residues. The J segment lost 5 bases and the V segment lost 3 bases, leaving 7 bases of the junction unmatched. The DNA of the CDR3 is TGTGCCAGCAGCCAGACGACAGGGATCCACGAGCAGTACTTC. This sequence encodes CASSQTTGIHEQYF.

The chain is built from TRBV7-2 and TRBJ2-2; D may be TRBD1 (5 bases). With 6 bases removed from V and 6 bases from J, the gap between germline ends came to 14 bases. CDR3 size: 14 residues. Germline V gene data show CDR1 as SGHTA and CDR2 as FQGNSA. CDR3 sequence reads: CASSQTTGAGELFF. The CDR3 nucleotides are TGTGCCAGCAGTCAAACCACAGGAGCCGGGGAGCTGTTTTTT.